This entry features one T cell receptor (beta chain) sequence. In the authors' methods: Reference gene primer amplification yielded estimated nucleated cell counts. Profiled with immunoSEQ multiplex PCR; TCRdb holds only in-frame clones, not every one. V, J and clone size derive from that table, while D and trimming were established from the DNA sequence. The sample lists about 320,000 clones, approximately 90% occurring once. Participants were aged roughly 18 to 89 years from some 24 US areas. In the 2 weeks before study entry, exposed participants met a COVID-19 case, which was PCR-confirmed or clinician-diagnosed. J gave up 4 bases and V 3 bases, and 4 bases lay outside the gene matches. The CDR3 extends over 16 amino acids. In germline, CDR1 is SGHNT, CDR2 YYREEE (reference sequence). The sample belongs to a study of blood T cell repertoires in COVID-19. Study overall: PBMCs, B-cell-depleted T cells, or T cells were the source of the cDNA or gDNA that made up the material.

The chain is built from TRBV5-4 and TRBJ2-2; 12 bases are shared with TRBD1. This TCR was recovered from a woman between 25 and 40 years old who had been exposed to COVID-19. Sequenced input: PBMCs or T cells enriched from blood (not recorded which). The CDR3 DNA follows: TGTGCCAGCAGCTCTCCGGGACAGGGGGCCACCGGGGAGCTGTTTTTT. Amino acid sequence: CASSSPGQGATGELFF.